The rows below give T cell receptor beta chains drawn from one sample of a study of T cells after yellow fever vaccination. TCRdb fed the 5' RACE reads into MiXCR, producing one record per CDR3 protein. The sample has some 100,000 distinct CDR3 sequences, 8% to 10% seen once. The sample in question was CD8+ T cells not binding an NS4B(214-222) dextramer, sorted from PBMCs, obtained less than 16 days after the first yellow fever vaccination. Receptors were obtained from a man aged 18 to 35 who received the YFV17D yellow fever vaccine. The conserved cysteine and the conserved F or W are not part of the CDR3 here. A D gene is named only where the DNA matches it firmly.

d_call: -
v_call: TRBV7-3
cdr3_aa: ASSLTLRGTSTDTQY

d_call: -
v_call: TRBV5-1
cdr3_aa: ASSLASFDQETQY

d_call: -
v_call: TRBV11-2
cdr3_aa: ASSPGRYSSSSYEQY

d_call: -
v_call: TRBV7-8
cdr3_aa: ASSLRGPLVNQPQH

d_call: -
v_call: TRBV9
cdr3_aa: ASSVGQGDDEQF

d_call: -
v_call: TRBV15
cdr3_aa: ATSRDDSIDTQY

d_call: -
v_call: TRBV29-1
cdr3_aa: SVVRQNGKLF

d_call: -
v_call: TRBV20-1
cdr3_aa: SAAFRAPRVHDTGELF

d_call: -
v_call: TRBV12-3/TRBV12-4
cdr3_aa: ASKRLVTPDTQY

d_call: TRBD2
v_call: TRBV7-9
cdr3_aa: ASSRLHTSGADEQF

d_call: TRBD2
v_call: TRBV5-8
cdr3_aa: ASSLAGGRYQETQY

d_call: -
v_call: TRBV7-9
cdr3_aa: ASSSPGRSNYGYT

d_call: TRBD2
v_call: TRBV12-3/TRBV12-4
cdr3_aa: ASSGPVRGGGNEQF

d_call: -
v_call: TRBV4-3
cdr3_aa: ASSQDRGSYNEQF

d_call: -
v_call: TRBV4-3
cdr3_aa: ASSQAKGSYNSPLH

d_call: -
v_call: TRBV12-3/TRBV12-4
cdr3_aa: ASSLIVYEQY

d_call: -
v_call: TRBV6-5
cdr3_aa: ASSFRQTNYGYT

d_call: -
v_call: TRBV5-1
cdr3_aa: ASSLSFGGASSYNEQF

d_call: TRBD1
v_call: TRBV4-3
cdr3_aa: ASSGGTGDYNEQF

d_call: TRBD1
v_call: TRBV7-9
cdr3_aa: ASSRGGGDRINQPQH

d_call: -
v_call: TRBV7-6
cdr3_aa: ASSPDPGSGNTIY

d_call: TRBD2
v_call: TRBV4-2
cdr3_aa: ASSQGGGLEETQY

d_call: -
v_call: TRBV4-3
cdr3_aa: ASSQDMYFGGQNTGELF

d_call: -
v_call: TRBV27
cdr3_aa: ASWQGHTDTQY

d_call: -
v_call: TRBV4-1
cdr3_aa: ASSHPEDSGNEKLF

d_call: TRBD1
v_call: TRBV6-5
cdr3_aa: ASSYSGTGNEPQH

d_call: -
v_call: TRBV7-3
cdr3_aa: ASSSDIGIHEAF

d_call: TRBD1
v_call: TRBV27
cdr3_aa: ASSLLTGGGFNSPLH

d_call: TRBD2
v_call: TRBV15
cdr3_aa: ATSRDSWTSSGELF

d_call: -
v_call: TRBV27
cdr3_aa: ASSLQTLNTEAF

d_call: -
v_call: TRBV4-3
cdr3_aa: ASSQDSPRGGSYNEQF

d_call: -
v_call: TRBV6-1
cdr3_aa: ASRRGVLGAEAF

d_call: -
v_call: TRBV7-3
cdr3_aa: ASSSEGLGRNEQF

d_call: -
v_call: TRBV4-1
cdr3_aa: ASSLRTLGTEAF

d_call: -
v_call: TRBV5-6
cdr3_aa: ASSLREGNQPQH

d_call: TRBD1
v_call: TRBV5-1
cdr3_aa: ASSLEGTGSQPQH

d_call: -
v_call: TRBV5-5
cdr3_aa: ASSFGSNRYYGYT

d_call: -
v_call: TRBV5-8
cdr3_aa: ASSITPRETEAF

d_call: -
v_call: TRBV7-8
cdr3_aa: ASSPMDSSYGYT

d_call: TRBD1
v_call: TRBV5-1
cdr3_aa: ASSIPGQGSQETQY

d_call: -
v_call: TRBV20-1
cdr3_aa: SAPDRGGATYNEQF

d_call: TRBD1
v_call: TRBV29-1
cdr3_aa: SVLHRTGYGYT

d_call: -
v_call: TRBV12-3/TRBV12-4
cdr3_aa: ASSSSWGRSYGYT

d_call: -
v_call: TRBV6-2/TRBV6-3
cdr3_aa: ASSYRDYNEQF

d_call: -
v_call: TRBV5-1
cdr3_aa: ASRPLRGRPDYEQY

d_call: TRBD1
v_call: TRBV4-3
cdr3_aa: ASSQEGQSGANVLT

d_call: -
v_call: TRBV6-5
cdr3_aa: ASSYYGARGGGQPQH

d_call: TRBD2
v_call: TRBV20-1
cdr3_aa: SARLMRVTSGGPTYNEQF

d_call: TRBD1
v_call: TRBV4-2
cdr3_aa: ASSLRSLDRPAPGELF

d_call: -
v_call: TRBV4-3
cdr3_aa: ASSQDSPRVGEQF

d_call: -
v_call: TRBV6-5
cdr3_aa: ASRQDYNEQF

d_call: TRBD2
v_call: TRBV10-2
cdr3_aa: ASTLLAGAGEQY

d_call: -
v_call: TRBV6-1
cdr3_aa: AAFGQKETQY

d_call: -
v_call: TRBV6-5
cdr3_aa: ASSPRGYEQY

d_call: TRBD1
v_call: TRBV14
cdr3_aa: ASSGDRFQETQY

d_call: TRBD1
v_call: TRBV25-1
cdr3_aa: ASSDWTGNMNEQF

d_call: TRBD2
v_call: TRBV6-2/TRBV6-3
cdr3_aa: ASSPGTSGGIRTVYNEQF